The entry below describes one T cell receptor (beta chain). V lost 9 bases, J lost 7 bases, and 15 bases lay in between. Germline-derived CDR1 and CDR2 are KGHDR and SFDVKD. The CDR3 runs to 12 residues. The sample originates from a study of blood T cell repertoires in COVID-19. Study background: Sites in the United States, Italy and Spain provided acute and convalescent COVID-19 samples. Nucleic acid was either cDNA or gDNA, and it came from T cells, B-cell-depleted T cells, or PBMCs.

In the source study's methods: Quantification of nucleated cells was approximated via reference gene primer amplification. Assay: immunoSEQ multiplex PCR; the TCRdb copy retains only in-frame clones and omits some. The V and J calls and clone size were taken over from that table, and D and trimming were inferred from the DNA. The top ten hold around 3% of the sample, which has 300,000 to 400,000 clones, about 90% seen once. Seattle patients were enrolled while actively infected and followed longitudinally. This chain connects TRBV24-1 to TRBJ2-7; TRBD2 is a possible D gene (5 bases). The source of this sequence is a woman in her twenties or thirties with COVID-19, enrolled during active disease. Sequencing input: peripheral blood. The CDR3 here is CATAVLPGEQYF. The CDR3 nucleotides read TGTGCCACCGCAGTCCTACCGGGGGAGCAGTACTTC.